These 25 T cell receptor beta chains originate from one sample sequenced in a study of blood T cell repertoires in COVID-19 (dated by TCRdb to the early 2020s). The library was produced with the immunoSEQ multiplex PCR assay. TCRdb's version of the immuneACCESS table is confined to in-frame rearrangements and falls short of the full clone set. An unresolved V gene accounts for under half of the shortfall where checked; the remainder is of unknown origin. The sample contains hundreds of thousands of clones, about nine tenths of them found a single time. The ten largest clones represent roughly 7% of the sample. Sequencing input: peripheral blood. The receptors originated from a man between 60 and 75 years old who had recovered from COVID-19.

The chain recombines TRBV2 with TRBJ2-7, with 8 nucleotides matching TRBD1. The CDR3 covers 18 residues. Trimming took 4 bases from V and 1 from J; bases not matched to a gene: 15. Germline V CDR1 and CDR2: SNHLY, FYNNEI. CDR3 bases: TGTGCCAGCAGTGGTTACCGCTTATCGGACAGGGATTCCTACGAGCAGTACTTC. The encoded protein is CASSGYRLSDRDSYEQYF.

This rearrangement joins TRBV4-2 to TRBJ1-2; 8 bases are shared with TRBD1. The CDR3 covers 16 residues. Germline V gene lookup returns CDR1 LGHNA and CDR2 YNFKEQ. After removal of 0 bases from V and 3 bases from J, the junction contained 6 bases not matched to a gene. The CDR3 DNA reads as TGTGCCAGCAGCCAAGAATTCACAGGGGGATACTATGGCTACACCTTC. Protein product: CASSQEFTGGYYGYTF.

The chain employs TRBV5-1 and TRBJ1-4; 10 bases are a match to TRBD1. Trimming at V came to 0 bases and at J to 8 bases, leaving 4 bases not matched to a gene. In germline, CDR1 is SGHRS, CDR2 YFSETQ. The CDR3 totals 15 residues. CDR3: CASSLEGQGFEKLFF. As DNA, the CDR3 is TGCGCCAGCAGCTTGGAGGGACAGGGGTTCGAAAAACTGTTTTTT.

The chain has TRBV5-1 and TRBJ2-7, with D possibly matching TRBD2 (6 bases). Per the germline V gene, CDR1 is SGHRS and CDR2 is YFSETQ. V was trimmed by 0 bases and J by 5 bases, leaving 12 bases between them. The CDR3 contains 14 residues. CDR3 in amino acids: CASSLAGGIHEQYV. As DNA, the CDR3 is TGCGCCAGCAGCTTGGCCGGGGGTATCCACGAGCAGTACGTC.

This chain links TRBV3-1 (or the pseudogene TRBV3-2) with TRBJ1-1; D is possibly TRBD1 (6 bases). V was clipped by 4 bases and J by 3 bases, with 9 bases between them. Germline-derived CDR1 and CDR2 are LGHDT and YNNKEL (reference sequence). The CDR3 sequence is 13 residues long. The CDR3 spells CASSPTGHTEAFF. Here the CDR3 DNA reads TGTGCCAGCAGCCCAACAGGGCACACTGAAGCTTTCTTT.

The chain has TRBV3-1 (or the pseudogene TRBV3-2) and TRBJ1-1; TRBD1 matches 8 bases. J was trimmed by 6 bases and V by 4 bases; bases with no gene match: 7. This CDR3 is built from 14 residues. From germline, CDR1 is LGHDT and CDR2 YNNKEL (reference sequence). The CDR3 nucleotides are TGTGCCAGCAGCCCGCGACAGGGGTACTCTGAAGCTTTCTTT. It is translated as CASSPRQGYSEAFF.

The DNA for the CDR3 is TGCGCCAGCCGGGACAGGTCGAACACCGGGGAGCTGTTTTTT. Translated: CASRDRSNTGELFF. The genes are TRBV5-1 and TRBJ2-2, with 8 bases matching TRBD1. The germline V gene has CDR1 SGHRS and CDR2 YFSETQ. The CDR3 spans 14 residues. V gave up 7 bases and J gave up 0 bases; unmatched junction bases: 2. Supplemented by reference TRBV5-1 and TRBJ2-2, the full variable domain reads KAGVTQTPRYLIKTRGQQVTLSCSPISGHRSVSWYQQTPGQGLQFLFEYFSETQRNKGNFPGRFSGRQFSNSRSEMNVSTLELGDSALYLCASRDRSNTGELFFGEGSRLTVL.

This clone appeared once. This chain joins TRBV5-6 and TRBJ1-2; TRBD1 aligns across 11 bases. The trim removed 6 bases at V and 3 bases at J, leaving 7 bases unmatched. The CDR3 runs to 15 residues. Germline V gene lookup returns CDR1 SGHDT and CDR2 YYEEEE. The DNA for the CDR3 is TGTGCCAGCAAGGACAGGGGGCTCTATTACTATGGCTACACCTTC. It specifies CASKDRGLYYYGYTF. The full variable domain, completed using reference TRBV5-6 and TRBJ1-2, is DAGVTQSPTHLIKTRGQQVTLRCSPKSGHDTVSWYQQALGQGPQFIFQYYEEEERQRGNFPDRFSGHQFPNYSSELNVNALLLGDSALYLCASKDRGLYYYGYTFGSGTRLTVV.

The chain is built from TRBV5-4 and TRBJ1-1; 7 bases align to TRBD1. The CDR3 runs to 14 residues. V gave up 4 bases and J gave up 0 bases; unmatched junction bases: 3. Germline CDR1 is SGHNT and CDR2 is YYREEE (reference sequence). The CDR3 region has the DNA TGTGCCAGCAGCCGGGGACAGTTGAACACTGAAGCTTTCTTT. It codes for CASSRGQLNTEAFF.

This clone was recorded once. The chain carries TRBV7-2 and TRBJ1-2, with D hard to call. CDR3 length: 14 amino acids. Trimming stripped 2 bases from V and 4 bases from J, with 11 bases between. The germline CDR1 and CDR2 sequences are SGHTA and FQGNSA. CDR3 nucleotide sequence: TGTGCCAGCAGCTTACAGGTTTTAAGCTATGGCTACACCTTC. This translates into CASSLQVLSYGYTF.

The rearrangement joins TRBV28 to TRBJ1-3; D is perhaps TRBD1 (6 bases). Germline V gene lookup returns CDR1 MDHEN and CDR2 SYDVKM. CDR3 size: 16 residues. V was shortened by 5 bases and J by 1 base, with 15 bases between the two germline ends. CDR3 region: CASSPPYRVSGNTIYF. The DNA of the CDR3 is TGTGCCAGCAGTCCACCCTACAGGGTATCTGGAAACACCATATATTTT.

V and J are TRBV5-5 and TRBJ1-6, with D unclear. Germline CDR1 SGHKS, CDR2 YYEKEE (reference sequence). V dropped 4 bases and J dropped 7 bases, with 21 bases sitting between them. The CDR3 is made up of 17 amino acids. CDR3 sequence: CASSAVERLYTNSPLHF. Written as DNA, the CDR3 is TGTGCCAGCAGCGCGGTGGAACGGCTTTACACCAATTCACCCCTCCACTTT. Filled out from reference TRBV5-5 and TRBJ1-6, the complete variable domain reads DAGVTQSPTHLIKTRGQQVTLRCSPISGHKSVSWYQQVLGQGPQFIFQYYEKEERGRGNFPDRFSARQFPNYSSELNVNALLLGDSALYLCASSAVERLYTNSPLHFGNGTRLTVT.

This clone came up a few times. The chain joins TRBV11-2 to TRBJ1-1; D may be TRBD1 (5 bases). This CDR3 spans 15 amino acids. Germline CDR1 and CDR2: SGHAT and FQNNGV. Trimming removed 3 bases at V and 4 bases at J, with 15 bases between. The CDR3 protein is CASSFGQGDITEAFF. The CDR3 bases are TGTGCCAGCAGCTTTGGCCAGGGCGATATCACTGAAGCTTTCTTT.

The chain combines TRBV3-1 (or the pseudogene TRBV3-2) with TRBJ2-5; D gene unclear. The ends were cut back, 3 bases at V and 5 bases at J, with 4 bases in the middle. CDR3 length: 11 residues. Germline CDR1 LGHDT, CDR2 YNNKEL (reference sequence). The CDR3 DNA is TGTGCCAGCAGCCACTCGGAGACCCAGTACTTC. Translating gives CASSHSETQYF.

The V call is TRBV10-3, the J call TRBJ2-3, with 9 bases identical to TRBD1. Trimming cost V 6 bases and J 3 bases; bases outside gene matches: 4. The germline CDR1 and CDR2 sequences are ENHRY and SYGVKD. This CDR3 has 14 amino acids. This chain's CDR3 is CAIRSGQGTDTQYF. CDR3 sequence (DNA): TGTGCCATCAGATCGGGACAGGGTACAGATACGCAGTATTTT.

The chain carries TRBV10-2 and TRBJ1-4, with D perhaps TRBD1 (6 bases). Germline-derived CDR1 and CDR2 are WSHSY and SAAADI. This CDR3 has 15 amino acids. Trimming stripped 3 bases from V and 7 bases from J, with 15 bases between. The chain's CDR3 is CASSDRGGVGEKLFF. CDR3 coding DNA: TGCGCCAGCAGTGATCGAGGGGGAGTCGGTGAAAAACTGTTTTTT.

This clone has more than one count but fewer than ten. The chain has TRBV6-5 and TRBJ1-2, with D perhaps TRBD1 (6 bases). The V gene's germline CDR1 is MNHEY and CDR2 SVGAGI. This CDR3 is 15 amino acids long. V lost 0 bases and J lost 2, with 10 bases in between. DNA for the CDR3: TGTGCCAGCAGTTACTCGGGACATCTGAACTATGGCTACACCTTC. It codes for CASSYSGHLNYGYTF.

The rearrangement uses TRBV2 and TRBJ1-1; 7 nucleotides line up with TRBD1. Germline V gives CDR1 SNHLY, CDR2 FYNNEI. With V trimmed by 5 bases and J by 1 base, 7 bases remained unmatched. The CDR3 is made up of 15 amino acids. In DNA form, the CDR3 reads TGTGCCAGCAGTATCCAGGGGGTAGGGAACACTGAAGCTTTCTTT. Protein: CASSIQGVGNTEAFF.

The chain employs TRBV18 and TRBJ2-4, with 9 bases lining up with TRBD1. After removal of 2 bases from V and 7 bases from J, the junction contained 12 bases not matched to a gene. Germline-derived CDR1 and CDR2 are KGHSH and LQKENI. CDR3 length equals 17 residues. CDR3 region: CASSPDRGVKIENIQYF. DNA of the CDR3: TGTGCCAGCTCACCAGACAGGGGGGTCAAAATTGAGAACATTCAGTACTTC. The variable domain in full, completed from reference TRBV18 and TRBJ2-4, reads NAGVMQNPRHLVRRRGQEARLRCSPMKGHSHVYWYRQLPEEGLKFMVYLQKENIIDESGMPKERFSAEFPKEGPSILRIQQVVRGDSAAYFCASSPDRGVKIENIQYFGAGTRLSVL.

V and J are TRBV10-1 and TRBJ1-4, with 7 nucleotides matching TRBD1. The CDR3 has 16 residues. V trimming: 4 bases; J trimming: 11 bases; junction bases outside the gene matches: 16. Germline assignment: CDR1 WNHNN and CDR2 SYGVQD (reference sequence). CDR3 region: CASSARTGAAVEKLFF. The CDR3 DNA reads as TGCGCCAGCAGTGCTCGCACAGGGGCCGCGGTTGAGAAACTGTTTTTT.

This clone was seen only a few times. The chain recombines TRBV4-1 with TRBJ1-4, with D perhaps matching TRBD1 (5 bases). CDR3 size: 15 residues. V shed 4 bases and J shed 3 bases, with 12 bases lying between them. Germline V CDR1 and CDR2: MGHRA, YSYEKL. CDR3 coding DNA: TGCGCCAGCAGCCTTACTCAGGGTCCTAATGAAAAACTGTTTTTT. It encodes CASSLTQGPNEKLFF.

This chain links TRBV3-1 (or the pseudogene TRBV3-2) with TRBJ2-3; D is unclear. V lost 0 bases to trimming and J lost 5 bases, with 9 bases between them. Germline V gene sequence: CDR1 LGHDT, CDR2 YNNKEL (reference sequence). The CDR3 is 14 residues long. CDR3 region: CASSQDRSGDTQYF. The CDR3 DNA is TGTGCCAGCAGCCAAGACCGATCCGGAGATACGCAGTATTTT.

The chain has TRBV5-6 and TRBJ1-2; maybe TRBD1 (6 bases). This CDR3 is 16 amino acids long. Trimming removed 0 bases at V and 2 bases at J, with 14 bases between. CDR1 and CDR2 (germline): SGHDT, YYEEEE. For the CDR3, the DNA is TGTGCCAGCAGCTTGGTTGGTGACAGGCTCAACTATGGCTACACCTTC. It yields the protein CASSLVGDRLNYGYTF.

The rearrangement uses TRBV19 and TRBJ1-2; D not certain. CDR3 length: 14 residues. V was clipped by 3 bases and J by 4 bases, with 12 bases between them. From germline, CDR1 is LNHDA and CDR2 SQIVND (reference sequence). The CDR3 DNA sequence: TGTGCCAGTAGTATCGGAGGGCCCAGCTATGGCTACACCTTC. It specifies CASSIGGPSYGYTF. Together with reference TRBV19 and TRBJ1-2, the CDR3 gives the full variable domain: DGGITQSPKYLFRKEGQNVTLSCEQNLNHDAMYWYRQDPGQGLRLIYYSQIVNDFQKGDIAEGYSVSREKKESFPLTVTSAQKNPTAFYLCASSIGGPSYGYTFGSGTRLTVV.

J is TRBJ2-5 and V is TRBV10-3, with TRBD2 matching 7 bases. Germline assignment: CDR1 ENHRY and CDR2 SYGVKD. J gave up 2 bases and V 5 bases, and 8 bases lay outside the gene matches. There are 15 residues in the CDR3. CDR3 amino acids: CAISYHQRGQETQYF. CDR3 in DNA: TGTGCCATCAGTTATCATCAGCGGGGACAAGAGACCCAGTACTTC.